Presented here are 25 T cell receptor beta chains from one specimen sequenced in a study of radiation and T cells in renal cell carcinoma. TCRdb keeps only in-frame clones here, not all; method: immunoSEQ multiplex PCR. Counted here are around 80,000 clones, around 80% occurring once; the ten biggest clones make up under 6.5%. Described time point: blood 2 weeks post-SBRT. Treatment reported: 15 Gy SBRT to primary tumor, nephrectomy 4 weeks later. Sequenced here: blood, sampled from a patient whose treatment included radiotherapy and nephrectomy. All receptors come from a man in his sixties with renal cell carcinoma.

The chain combines TRBV7-9 with TRBJ2-7; 7 bases line up with TRBD2. The CDR3 runs 14 residues. Germline V gene data show CDR1 as SEHNR and CDR2 as FQNEAQ (reference sequence). V was clipped by 8 bases and J by 4 bases; unmatched bases: 11. CDR3 sequence reads: CASSETAGFYEQYF. DNA for the CDR3: TGTGCCAGCTCCGAGACAGCGGGGTTTTACGAGCAGTACTTC.

V is TRBV28 and J is TRBJ1-2, with 9 bases that match TRBD1. Germline CDR1 and CDR2: MDHEN and SYDVKM. CDR3 length: 15 amino acids. V was pared by 7 bases and J by 4 bases, with 10 bases of the junction left unmatched. This chain's CDR3 is CASTHPGTGFYGYTF. The CDR3 DNA sequence: TGTGCCAGCACTCACCCCGGGACAGGGTTCTATGGCTACACCTTC.

The chain is built from TRBV4-2 and TRBJ2-2; 10 bases align to TRBD2. The CDR3 loop spans 18 amino acids. The germline V gene has CDR1 LGHNA and CDR2 YNFKEQ. J gave up 5 bases and V 1 base, and 10 bases lay outside the gene matches. In nucleotides, the CDR3 is TGTGCCAGCAGCCAAGGACGCTTACTAGCGGGGTTAACCGGGGAGCTGTTTTTT. Protein sequence: CASSQGRLLAGLTGELFF.

This sequence joins TRBV5-1 and TRBJ2-3; 11 bases map to TRBD2. The CDR3 has 17 amino acids. V shed 4 bases, J shed 4 bases, and the junction held 11 bases outside the gene matches. In germline, CDR1 is SGHRS, CDR2 YFSETQ. CDR3 sequence (DNA): TGCGCCAGCAGCCGGGGGCTGGGACTAGCGGATTCAGATACGCAGTATTTT. It translates to CASSRGLGLADSDTQYF.

The chain employs TRBV5-1 and TRBJ2-1; D might be TRBD2 (6 bases). CDR3 length: 16 residues. Trimming took off 4 bases at V and 6 bases at J, with 20 bases between the two ends. CDR1 and CDR2 (germline): SGHRS, YFSETQ. Here the CDR3 reads CASSRHSTGVFNEQFF. The CDR3 DNA follows: TGCGCCAGCAGCCGTCACAGTACGGGAGTCTTCAATGAGCAGTTCTTC.

V gene TRBV4-2 combines with J gene TRBJ2-1; no reliable D call. With 1 base removed from V and 7 bases from J, the gap between germline ends came to 11 bases. Germline values: CDR1 LGHNA, CDR2 YNFKEQ. This CDR3 contains 14 residues. CDR3 in DNA: TGTGCCAGCAGCCAAGGTGATAGAACTAATGAGCAGTTCTTC. It codes for CASSQGDRTNEQFF.

This clone has only a few counts. V and J are TRBV28 and TRBJ2-7; D is unclear. Trimming took off 6 bases at V and 1 base at J, with 19 bases between the two ends. The germline gives CDR1 MDHEN, CDR2 SYDVKM. The length of the CDR3 is 16 residues. The DNA of the CDR3 is TGTGCCAGCAGCTCTCCCAGCTACCCACGGTCCTACGAGCAGTACTTC. This codes for CASSSPSYPRSYEQYF.

The chain joins TRBV25-1 to TRBJ2-1; TRBD1 or TRBD2 may be the D gene (5 bases each). V was shortened by 3 bases and J by 15 bases, with 12 bases between the two germline ends. This CDR3 is 11 amino acids long. Germline V gene lookup returns CDR1 MGHDK and CDR2 SYGVNS. The CDR3 DNA sequence: TGTGCCAGCAGTGAGGGGGACCCCAGGTTCTTC. Translation: CASSEGDPRFF.

The V call is TRBV9, the J call TRBJ2-1; tentative D call: TRBD2 (8 bases). The CDR3 runs to 18 residues. The V end was cut by 4 bases, the J end by 0 bases, with 20 bases between. Germline V lookup: CDR1 SGDLS, CDR2 YYNGEE. The CDR3 DNA is TGTGCCAGCAGCCCCAGGGGGGGAAGCGGGAGCTCCTACAATGAGCAGTTCTTC. Protein: CASSPRGGSGSSYNEQFF.

J is TRBJ2-3 and V is TRBV10-3; D is perhaps TRBD1 (6 bases). The V end was cut by 4 bases, the J end by 2 bases, with 10 bases between. The CDR3 has 14 amino acids. CDR1 is ENHRY, CDR2 SYGVKD, per germline. CDR3 nucleotide sequence: TGTGCCATCAGTGGGACAGCACTCACAGATACGCAGTATTTT. It is translated as CAISGTALTDTQYF.

This chain links TRBV11-3 with TRBJ2-2; 9 nucleotides line up with TRBD2. V trimming: 3 bases; J trimming: 4 bases; junction bases outside the gene matches: 6. The CDR3 covers 16 residues. CDR1 and CDR2 from the germline V gene are SGHNT and YENEEA. The CDR3 here is CASSFGVAGVTGELFF. CDR3 coding DNA: TGTGCCAGCAGCTTCGGGGTAGCGGGAGTCACCGGGGAGCTGTTTTTT. The whole variable domain, filled in from reference TRBV11-3 and TRBJ2-2, reads EAGVVQSPRYKIIEKKQPVAFWCNPISGHNTLYWYLQNLGQGPELLIRYENEEAVDDSQLPKDRFSAERLKGVDSTLKIQPAELGDSAVYLCASSFGVAGVTGELFFGEGSRLTVL.

There are a few counts of this clone. The chain is built from TRBV27 and TRBJ2-7, with D unresolved. V shed 8 bases and J shed 4 bases, with 12 bases lying between them. Germline values: CDR1 MNHEY, CDR2 SMNVEV (reference sequence). CDR3 length: 12 amino acids. The CDR3 here is CASGPRFYEQYF. CDR3 DNA: TGTGCCAGCGGGCCTCGCTTTTACGAGCAGTACTTC.

The chain recombines TRBV7-8 with TRBJ1-5, with 7 bases lining up with TRBD1. V lost 1 base, J lost 6 bases, and 6 bases stayed unmatched. Germline V gives CDR1 SGHVS, CDR2 FQNEAQ. The CDR3 extends over 15 amino acids. CDR3 residues: CASSLGGGGGQPQHF. For the CDR3, the DNA is TGTGCCAGCAGCTTAGGAGGAGGGGGCGGTCAGCCCCAGCATTTT.

The genes are TRBV7-9 and TRBJ2-5, with a weak D call TRBD1 (5 bases). The CDR3 sequence is 13 residues long. Germline V gives CDR1 SEHNR, CDR2 FQNEAQ (reference sequence). Trimming removed 5 bases at V and 6 bases at J, with 13 bases between. CDR3 sequence (DNA): TGTGCCAGCAGCGCCCAGGGCTTTCAGACCCAGTACTTC. This codes for CASSAQGFQTQYF. Full variable domain (missing parts from reference TRBV7-9 and TRBJ2-5): DTGVSQNPRHKITKRGQNVTFRCDPISEHNRLYWYRQTLGQGPEFLTYFQNEAQLEKSRLLSDRFSAERPKGSFSTLEIQRTEQGDSAMYLCASSAQGFQTQYFGPGTRLLVL.

The chain links TRBV19 to TRBJ2-6; the D gene is possibly TRBD1 (6 bases). The V and J ends lost 1 base and 15 bases respectively, with 10 bases between them. In germline, CDR1 is LNHDA, CDR2 SQIVND (reference sequence). The CDR3 extends over 12 amino acids. CDR3 loop: CASSIGGQPLTF. Here the CDR3 DNA reads TGTGCCAGTAGTATAGGGGGACAACCCCTGACTTTC.

The chain uses TRBV30 and TRBJ2-7; D gene unclear. CDR1 and CDR2 (germline): GTSNPN, SVGIG (reference sequence). V dropped 4 bases and J dropped 0 bases, with 19 bases sitting between them. The CDR3 is 16 residues long. The CDR3 sequence: CAWTQERRTFSYEQYF. The CDR3 nucleotides are TGTGCCTGGACCCAAGAACGGCGGACCTTCTCCTACGAGCAGTACTTC.

The chain carries TRBV29-1 and TRBJ2-3; TRBD1 agrees at 9 bases. Germline V gives CDR1 SQVTM, CDR2 ANQGSEA. Trimming removed 7 bases from V and 2 bases from J; junction bases left unmatched: 10. This CDR3 is built from 15 residues. CDR3 region: CSASGTGTPTDTQYF. In DNA form, the CDR3 reads TGCAGCGCCTCTGGGACAGGGACACCCACAGATACGCAGTATTTT.

The table lists this clone with a count of one. V usage is TRBV6-5 and J usage is TRBJ2-1; D tentatively fits TRBD1 or TRBD2 (6 bases each). Trimming took off 0 bases at V and 5 bases at J, with 11 bases between the two ends. In germline, CDR1 is MNHEY, CDR2 SVGAGI. This CDR3 is built from 15 residues. CDR3 protein: CASSYSRRGDNEQFF. In nucleotides, the CDR3 is TGTGCCAGCAGTTACTCACGAAGGGGGGACAATGAGCAGTTCTTC.

The rearrangement uses TRBV4-1 and TRBJ1-5, with D tentatively TRBD1 (5 bases). Trimming took 0 bases from V and 0 from J, leaving 15 bases between them. From germline, CDR1 is MGHRA and CDR2 YSYEKL. The CDR3 is 18 amino acids. The CDR3 nucleotides read TGCGCCAGCAGCCAAGATATCGGGGGGGGGTATAGCAATCAGCCCCAGCATTTT. It specifies CASSQDIGGGYSNQPQHF.

J is TRBJ2-7 and V is TRBV7-2; the D is unclear. Germline V gene lookup returns CDR1 SGHTA and CDR2 FQGNSA. There are 15 residues in the CDR3. V was pared by 1 base and J by 4 bases, with 14 bases between. The CDR3 coding sequence is TGTGCCAGCAGCTTAGTTACGGGTTCGGATTACGAGCAGTACTTC. Its protein is CASSLVTGSDYEQYF.

This chain joins TRBV5-6 and TRBJ2-4; 9 bases fit TRBD2. CDR1 and CDR2 (germline): SGHDT, YYEEEE. V lost 1 base to trimming and J lost 11 bases; unmatched junction nucleotides: 4. CDR3 length: 13 residues. CDR3 coding DNA: TGTGCCAGCAGCTTGAAGGGACTAGCCCTTCAGTACTTC. Translated, it gives CASSLKGLALQYF.

By proportion, this clone is medium-sized. The chain recombines TRBV30 with TRBJ1-1; D unclear. Germline lookup yields CDR1 GTSNPN and CDR2 SVGIG (reference sequence). The V end lost 2 bases, the J end lost 1 base, and 8 bases lay between the germline ends. The CDR3 runs to 13 residues. Here the CDR3 reads CAWSRWGNTEAFF. Written as DNA, the CDR3 is TGTGCCTGGAGTAGATGGGGGAACACTGAAGCTTTCTTT.

V is TRBV28 and J is TRBJ2-7, with TRBD1 identical over 8 bases. V lost 6 bases to trimming and J lost 4 bases; unmatched junction nucleotides: 8. Germline-derived CDR1 and CDR2 are MDHEN and SYDVKM. This CDR3 contains 14 residues. The chain's CDR3 is CASRSADRAYEQYF. The CDR3 DNA sequence: TGTGCCAGCAGAAGTGCGGACAGGGCTTACGAGCAGTACTTC.

In its sample, this clone was seen a few times. The V and J genes are TRBV30 and TRBJ2-6; D call uncertain. With 3 bases removed from V and 2 bases from J, the gap between germline ends came to 5 bases. This CDR3 is 13 amino acids long. CDR1 and CDR2 from the germline V gene are GTSNPN and SVGIG (reference sequence). The DNA for the CDR3 is TGTGCCTGGAGGGTAGCTGGGGCCAACGTCCTGACTTTC. Encoded protein: CAWRVAGANVLTF.

This clone has only a few counts. CDR3 amino acids: CASRQGMNTEAFF. The DNA of the CDR3 is TGTGCCAGCAGACAGGGAATGAACACTGAAGCTTTCTTT. V is TRBV2 and J is TRBJ1-1; tentatively, D is TRBD1 (6 bases). Trimming took 6 bases from V and 0 from J, leaving 8 bases between them. This CDR3 region has 13 residues. Germline V lookup: CDR1 SNHLY, CDR2 FYNNEI.